Listed below are T cell receptor beta chains from one sample, sequenced in a study of blood T cell repertoires in COVID-19. Clones were sequenced by immunoSEQ multiplex PCR, and TCRdb holds only the in-frame ones, with some missing. This repertoire shows 130,000 or so clones, approximately 89% found once; its top ten account for over 9.5%. The sample consisted of peripheral blood. These receptors came from a woman in her 70s with COVID-19, enrolled during active disease. Each CDR3 is given with its conserved first and last residue. A D gene is named only where the DNA matches it firmly. Clone size, where shown, is once, few, many, or a class for clones that have expanded.

j_gene: TRBJ1-1
v_gene: TRBV18
abundance: .
d_gene: TRBD1
CDR3aa: CASSSNRGNTEAFF
CDR3nt: TGTGCCAGCTCATCCAACAGGGGGAACACTGAAGCTTTCTTT

j_gene: TRBJ1-4
v_gene: TRBV28
abundance: .
d_gene: .
CDR3aa: CASSPPGQGNEKLFF
CDR3nt: TGTGCCAGCAGTCCCCCAGGCCAGGGTAATGAAAAACTGTTTTTT

j_gene: TRBJ1-3
v_gene: TRBV3-1/TRBV3-2
abundance: .
d_gene: .
CDR3aa: CASSQVDRRFGDTIYF
CDR3nt: TGTGCCAGCAGCCAAGTTGACAGGCGATTCGGCGACACCATATATTTT

j_gene: TRBJ1-1
v_gene: TRBV6-1
abundance: once
d_gene: .
CDR3aa: CASSTRGGNTEAFF
CDR3nt: TGTGCCAGCAGCACCCGCGGGGGGAACACTGAAGCTTTCTTT

j_gene: TRBJ1-6
v_gene: TRBV28
abundance: .
d_gene: .
CDR3aa: CASSFQDNSPLHF
CDR3nt: TGTGCCAGCAGTTTCCAGGATAATTCACCCCTCCACTTT

j_gene: TRBJ2-1
v_gene: TRBV2
abundance: .
d_gene: TRBD2
CDR3aa: CASRPGLAAYNEQFF
CDR3nt: TGTGCCAGCAGACCGGGACTAGCGGCTTACAATGAGCAGTTCTTC

j_gene: TRBJ2-1
v_gene: TRBV19
abundance: few
d_gene: .
CDR3aa: CASSIRGNEQFF
CDR3nt: TGTGCCAGTAGTATACGCGGCAATGAGCAGTTCTTC

j_gene: TRBJ2-2
v_gene: TRBV28
abundance: .
d_gene: TRBD2
CDR3aa: CASTNRTSRGGELFF
CDR3nt: TGTGCCAGCACCAACCGGACTAGCCGAGGCGGGGAGCTGTTTTTT

j_gene: TRBJ1-5
v_gene: TRBV5-8
abundance: .
d_gene: .
CDR3aa: CASRSGQHSNQPQHF
CDR3nt: TGTGCCAGCAGAAGCGGACAGCATAGCAATCAGCCCCAGCATTTT

j_gene: TRBJ1-3
v_gene: TRBV6-1
abundance: once
d_gene: .
CDR3aa: CASSELQVISNTIYF
CDR3nt: TGTGCCAGCAGTGAACTCCAGGTGATTTCGAACACCATATATTTT

j_gene: TRBJ1-4
v_gene: TRBV28
abundance: .
d_gene: TRBD1
CDR3aa: CASSSGQATNEKLFF
CDR3nt: TGTGCCAGCAGTTCCGGACAGGCAACTAATGAAAAACTGTTTTTT

j_gene: TRBJ2-5
v_gene: TRBV2
abundance: .
d_gene: TRBD2
CDR3aa: CASRHTSGGMLETQYF
CDR3nt: TGTGCCAGCAGGCACACTAGCGGGGGTATGTTGGAGACCCAGTACTTC

j_gene: TRBJ1-1
v_gene: TRBV5-1
abundance: once
d_gene: .
CDR3aa: CASSETGNTEAFF
CDR3nt: TGCGCCAGCAGCGAGACAGGTAACACTGAAGCTTTCTTT

j_gene: TRBJ1-2
v_gene: TRBV6-1
abundance: .
d_gene: TRBD1
CDR3aa: CASSEAGTENYGYTF
CDR3nt: TGTGCCAGCAGTGAAGCCGGGACAGAGAACTATGGCTACACCTTC

j_gene: TRBJ1-4
v_gene: TRBV28
abundance: .
d_gene: .
CDR3aa: CASSFNQDRKLFF
CDR3nt: TGTGCCAGCAGTTTCAATCAGGACAGAAAACTGTTTTTT

j_gene: TRBJ1-1
v_gene: TRBV30
abundance: .
d_gene: TRBD1
CDR3aa: CAWSDRGRGTEAFF
CDR3nt: TGTGCCTGGAGTGATAGGGGGCGCGGGACTGAAGCTTTCTTT

j_gene: TRBJ2-2
v_gene: TRBV19
abundance: .
d_gene: TRBD2
CDR3aa: CASRSPGGLGGELFF
CDR3nt: TGTGCCAGTAGATCCCCGGGGGGGCTCGGCGGGGAGCTGTTTTTT

j_gene: TRBJ1-5
v_gene: TRBV19
abundance: .
d_gene: TRBD1
CDR3aa: CASSKGQPYSNQPQHF
CDR3nt: TGTGCCAGTAGTAAGGGACAGCCCTATAGCAATCAGCCCCAGCATTTT

j_gene: TRBJ1-1
v_gene: TRBV5-1
abundance: .
d_gene: .
CDR3aa: CASSLVLSGEHTEAFF
CDR3nt: TGCGCCAGCAGCTTGGTTTTAAGTGGAGAACACACTGAAGCTTTCTTT

j_gene: TRBJ2-3
v_gene: TRBV2
abundance: .
d_gene: TRBD2
CDR3aa: CASSEGRVGLGLGTQYF
CDR3nt: TGTGCCAGCAGTGAAGGAAGGGTGGGACTAGGACTTGGCACGCAGTATTTT